Below, 25 T cell receptor beta chains from the same sample are listed, as sequenced in a study of T cell responses to AZD1222 COVID-19 vaccine. Produced via immunoSEQ multiplex PCR; TCRdb's table is partial and in-frame only. Among approximately 130,000 clones, 70% to 90% were seen once, and the ten largest hold about 8.5%. Sequenced here: peripheral blood, sampled on day 0 of AZD1222 vaccination. The receptors originated from an adult in good health.

The chain links TRBV19 to TRBJ1-5, with a possible D match to TRBD1 (6 bases). Germline V lookup: CDR1 LNHDA, CDR2 SQIVND (reference sequence). This CDR3 region has 14 residues. Deletions cut 8 bases from V and 3 bases from J, with 14 bases between. The CDR3 DNA follows: TGTGCCAGTCAGGTCCGGGGGCACAATCAGCCCCAGCATTTT. It translates to CASQVRGHNQPQHF. Looking up the rest from reference TRBV19 and TRBJ1-5 gives the full variable domain: DGGITQSPKYLFRKEGQNVTLSCEQNLNHDAMYWYRQDPGQGLRLIYYSQIVNDFQKGDIAEGYSVSREKKESFPLTVTSAQKNPTAFYLCASQVRGHNQPQHFGDGTRLSIL.

This chain uses TRBV7-8 with TRBJ2-7, with TRBD2 identical over 16 bases. Germline V gene data show CDR1 as SGHVS and CDR2 as FQNEAQ. Unmatched junction bases numbered 6, after V lost 5 bases and J lost 2 bases. This CDR3 is 17 amino acids long. CDR3 in amino acids: CASSRGLAGGNPYEQYF. The CDR3 bases are TGTGCCAGCAGCAGGGGACTAGCGGGAGGGAATCCCTACGAGCAGTACTTC.

The count of this clone is one. The V and J genes are TRBV12-3 or TRBV12-4 and TRBJ2-1; D may match TRBD1 or TRBD2 (6 bases each). V lost 3 bases and J lost 8, with 11 bases in between. The CDR3 is 13 amino acids. The CDR3 region is CASSFGGLDEQFF. In DNA form, the CDR3 reads TGTGCCAGCAGTTTTGGGGGGCTAGATGAGCAGTTCTTC.

This clone occurred a few times. The chain is built from TRBV5-8 and TRBJ1-4, with D unclear. Germline V CDR1 and CDR2: SGHTS, YDEGEE. Trimming removed 9 bases from V and 0 bases from J, with 15 bases in between. The CDR3 contains 15 residues. The CDR3: CAIRPGQSTNEKLFF. CDR3 sequence (DNA): TGTGCCATCCGGCCAGGCCAGTCAACTAATGAAAAACTGTTTTTT.

This clone showed up just a few times. V is TRBV30 and J is TRBJ1-5, with no clear D. Germline assignment: CDR1 GTSNPN and CDR2 SVGIG (reference sequence). This CDR3 comprises 13 residues. V was cut by 2 bases and J by 7 bases, with 12 bases left in between. This CDR3 reads CAWSTQSRQPQHF. The CDR3 region has the DNA TGTGCCTGGAGTACCCAAAGCCGGCAGCCCCAGCATTTT.

The CDR3 DNA sequence: TGCGCCAGCAGCCAGGGTGACCGCGCGAACACCGGGGAGCTGTTTTTT. Translation gives CASSQGDRANTGELFF. V gene TRBV4-3 combines with J gene TRBJ2-2; D is undetermined. Germline loops: CDR1 LGHNA, CDR2 YSLEER. Trimming cost V 3 bases and J 0 bases, with 11 bases left between them. This CDR3 spans 16 amino acids.

The CDR3 loop is CASSVDWDSIDYGYTF. CDR3 bases: TGTGCCAGCAGCGTAGATTGGGACTCCATCGACTATGGCTACACCTTC. The chain couples TRBV9 to TRBJ1-2; D is perhaps TRBD1 (5 bases). Germline CDR1 SGDLS, CDR2 YYNGEE. Trimming took off 0 bases at V and 3 bases at J, with 15 bases between the two ends. The CDR3 extends over 16 amino acids. The whole variable domain, remainder taken from reference TRBV9 and TRBJ1-2, is DSGVTQTPKHLITATGQRVTLRCSPRSGDLSVYWYQQSLDQGLQFLIQYYNGEERAKGNILERFSAQQFPDLHSELNLSSLELGDSALYFCASSVDWDSIDYGYTFGSGTRLTVV.

The chain has TRBV5-1 and TRBJ1-1, with D possibly being TRBD1 (5 bases). Deletions cut 0 bases from V and 6 bases from J, with 12 bases between. CDR1 and CDR2 (germline): SGHRS, YFSETQ. This CDR3 is 14 amino acids long. CDR3 in amino acids: CASSLDGGVAEAFF. The CDR3 bases are TGCGCCAGCAGCTTGGACGGGGGAGTCGCTGAAGCTTTCTTT.

In nucleotides, the CDR3 is TGTGCCAGCAGCGAGACAGGGCCTAGTTCACCCCTCCACTTT. Amino acid sequence: CASSETGPSSPLHF. The genes are TRBV7-9 and TRBJ1-6, with TRBD1 identical over 7 bases. Germline CDR1 SEHNR, CDR2 FQNEAQ (reference sequence). This CDR3 has 14 residues. V lost 5 bases, J lost 9 bases, and 7 bases stayed unmatched.

V usage is TRBV12-3 or TRBV12-4 and J usage is TRBJ1-1, with D unresolved. V lost 2 bases and J 2 bases, leaving 6 bases between the germline ends. The CDR3 contains 13 residues. The CDR3 loop is CASSLSGNTEAFF. The CDR3 region has the DNA TGTGCCAGCAGTTTATCGGGTAACACTGAAGCTTTCTTT.

This clone was seen just once. This rearrangement joins TRBV29-1 to TRBJ2-3; possible D gene TRBD2, 5 bases. Deletions cut 2 bases from V and 0 bases from J, with 6 bases between. The CDR3 length is 13 residues. Germline V gene sequence: CDR1 SQVTM, CDR2 ANQGSEA. CDR3 nucleotides: TGCAGCGTTGAACGCGGGAGCACAGATACGCAGTATTTT. The encoded protein is CSVERGSTDTQYF.

The J gene is TRBJ1-3, the V gene TRBV6-1; TRBD1 might be the D (5 bases). CDR1 MNHNS and CDR2 SASEGT come from the germline V gene. The CDR3 sequence is 19 residues long. V was shortened by 3 bases and J by 4 bases, with 25 bases between the two germline ends. The CDR3 DNA reads TGTGCCAGCAGTGACCTTTTTTATCGGGGCCCTAGCGCCGGAAACACCATATATTTT. Translation: CASSDLFYRGPSAGNTIYF.

The genes are TRBV5-6 and TRBJ1-2; D gene unclear. CDR1 is SGHDT, CDR2 YYEEEE, per germline. The CDR3 has 13 amino acids. The V end lost 9 bases, the J end lost 7 bases, and 19 bases lay between the germline ends. The CDR3 DNA is TGTGCCACCTCAACCGGGATTTCGGGTGGCTACACCTTC. Protein product: CATSTGISGGYTF.

The DNA of the CDR3 is TGTGCCAGCAGTCCAGGGGCCTCCTCTGGAAACACCATATATTTT. Translating it yields CASSPGASSGNTIYF. V and J are TRBV28 and TRBJ1-3; the D gene is possibly TRBD1 (6 bases). Germline V lookup: CDR1 MDHEN, CDR2 SYDVKM. The CDR3 loop spans 15 amino acids. The ends were cut back, 5 bases at V and 0 bases at J, with 11 bases in the middle.

The chain has TRBV4-2 and TRBJ2-5; TRBD1 matches at 9 bases. V trimming: 3 bases; J trimming: 4 bases; junction bases outside the gene matches: 0. Germline values: CDR1 LGHNA, CDR2 YNFKEQ. The CDR3 spans 13 residues. The CDR3 nucleotides are TGTGCCAGCAGCCAGACAGGGGGAGAGACCCAGTACTTC. Translated, it gives CASSQTGGETQYF.

The rearrangement uses TRBV12-5 and TRBJ1-1, with D hard to call. Germline loops: CDR1 LGHNT, CDR2 FRNRAP. This CDR3 region has 14 residues. Trimming removed 5 bases at V and 2 bases at J, with 12 bases between. The CDR3 reads CASGRFPSNTEAFF. In DNA form, the CDR3 reads TGTGCTAGTGGTAGGTTCCCCAGCAACACTGAAGCTTTCTTT.

V and J are TRBV1 and TRBJ2-5; TRBD2, the table's D call, was not compared with the DNA. TRBV1 is classified as a pseudogene. The CDR3 is 14 amino acids. The DNA for the CDR3 is TGCACCAGCAGCCAAGTGGCTAGTCAAGAGACCCAGTACTTC. This sequence encodes CTSSQVASQETQYF.

The rearrangement uses TRBV5-1 and TRBJ1-2; D not resolved. Trimming took 5 bases from V and 4 from J, leaving 15 bases between them. The CDR3 extends over 14 amino acids. Germline V gene data show CDR1 as SGHRS and CDR2 as YFSETQ. The DNA of the CDR3 is TGCGCCAGCAGTTCGGTAACCGGAGTCTATGGCTACACCTTC. This codes for CASSSVTGVYGYTF.

This chain joins TRBV11-3 and TRBJ2-3; 15 nucleotides agree with TRBD2. The CDR3 runs to 17 residues. The J segment lost 4 bases and the V segment lost 5 bases, leaving 7 bases of the junction unmatched. Germline values: CDR1 SGHNT, CDR2 YENEEA. CDR3 loop: CASSPGLAGGFADTQYF. The DNA for the CDR3 is TGTGCCAGCAGCCCTGGACTAGCGGGAGGGTTTGCAGATACGCAGTATTTT.

The chain employs TRBV30 and TRBJ2-1; D not certain. Trimming removed 0 bases from V and 6 bases from J, with 3 bases in between. The CDR3 has 11 amino acids. Germline V gene lookup returns CDR1 GTSNPN and CDR2 SVGIG (reference sequence). The CDR3 region is CAWSVRNEQFF. The CDR3 DNA is TGTGCCTGGAGTGTTCGCAATGAGCAGTTCTTC.

The genes are TRBV25-1 and TRBJ2-3; D possibly corresponds to TRBD1 (6 bases). Germline CDR1 and CDR2: MGHDK and SYGVNS. The V gene lost 2 bases and the J gene lost 4 bases, with 10 bases spanning the gap. The CDR3 runs to 14 residues. Here the CDR3 DNA reads TGTGCCAGCAGTGAACTACAGGGTGCAGATACGCAGTATTTT. Protein sequence: CASSELQGADTQYF.

J is TRBJ1-6 and V is TRBV3-1 (or the pseudogene TRBV3-2); D call uncertain. The V gene's germline CDR1 is LGHDT and CDR2 YNNKEL (reference sequence). Trimming cost V 1 base and J 7 bases, with 11 bases left between them. The CDR3 covers 15 residues. CDR3 bases: TGTGCCAGCAGCCAAGCCTTGGTAGGGAATTCACCCCTCCACTTT. Translation gives CASSQALVGNSPLHF.

The chain has TRBV6-1 and TRBJ2-2, with TRBD1 identical over 7 bases. CDR3 length: 14 residues. Germline trimming cut 6 bases from V and 0 bases from J; bases unmatched to any gene: 1. From germline, CDR1 is MNHNS and CDR2 SASEGT. The CDR3 nucleotides read TGTGCCAGCAGGGGACAGCCGAACACCGGGGAGCTGTTTTTT. Translation: CASRGQPNTGELFF.

The J gene is TRBJ2-1, the V gene TRBV24-1, with TRBD2 identical over 7 bases. The CDR3 spans 16 residues. Per the germline V gene, CDR1 is KGHDR and CDR2 is SFDVKD. Trimming cost V 0 bases and J 5 bases; bases outside gene matches: 6. CDR3 sequence: CATSDLSAGSHNEQFF. In nucleotides, the CDR3 is TGTGCCACCAGTGATTTGTCAGCGGGGAGCCACAATGAGCAGTTCTTC.

The V and J genes are TRBV5-1 and TRBJ2-3; TRBD1 matches 7 bases. The CDR3 spans 16 residues. Trimming removed 3 bases from V and 2 bases from J; junction bases left unmatched: 9. CDR1 and CDR2 (germline): SGHRS, YFSETQ. As DNA, the CDR3 is TGCGCCAGCAGCTCTGGGACAGAAATGCTCACAGATACGCAGTATTTT. Protein sequence: CASSSGTEMLTDTQYF.